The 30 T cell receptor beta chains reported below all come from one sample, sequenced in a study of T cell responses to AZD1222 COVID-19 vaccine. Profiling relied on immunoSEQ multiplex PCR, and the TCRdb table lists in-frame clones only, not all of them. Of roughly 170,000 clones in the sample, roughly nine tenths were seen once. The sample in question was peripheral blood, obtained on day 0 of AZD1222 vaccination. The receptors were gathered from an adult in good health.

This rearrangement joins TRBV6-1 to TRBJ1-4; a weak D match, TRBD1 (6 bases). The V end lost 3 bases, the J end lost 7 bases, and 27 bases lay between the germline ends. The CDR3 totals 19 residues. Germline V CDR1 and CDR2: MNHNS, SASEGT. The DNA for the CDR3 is TGTGCCAGCAGTGAGGGTGGTTGGGACATAAGGGGCCTAGGTGAAAAACTGTTTTTT. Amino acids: CASSEGGWDIRGLGEKLFF.

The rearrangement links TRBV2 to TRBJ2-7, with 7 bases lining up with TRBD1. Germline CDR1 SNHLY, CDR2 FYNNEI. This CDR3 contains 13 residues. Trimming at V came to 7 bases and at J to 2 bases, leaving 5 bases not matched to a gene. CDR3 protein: CASKRQGAYEQYF. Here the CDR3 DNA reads TGTGCCAGCAAACGACAGGGCGCCTACGAGCAGTACTTC.

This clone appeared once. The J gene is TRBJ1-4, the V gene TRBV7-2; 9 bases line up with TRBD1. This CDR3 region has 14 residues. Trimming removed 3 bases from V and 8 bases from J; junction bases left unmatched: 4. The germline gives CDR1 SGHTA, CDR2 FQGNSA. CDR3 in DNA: TGTGCCAGCAGCTTGACAGGGGGTCCGGAAAAACTGTTTTTT. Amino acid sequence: CASSLTGGPEKLFF. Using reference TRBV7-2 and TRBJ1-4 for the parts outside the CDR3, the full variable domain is GAGVSQSPSNKVTEKGKDVELRCDPISGHTALYWYRQSLGQGLEFLIYFQGNSAPDKSGLPSDRFSAERTGGSVSTLTIQRTQQEDSAVYLCASSLTGGPEKLFFGSGTQLSVL.

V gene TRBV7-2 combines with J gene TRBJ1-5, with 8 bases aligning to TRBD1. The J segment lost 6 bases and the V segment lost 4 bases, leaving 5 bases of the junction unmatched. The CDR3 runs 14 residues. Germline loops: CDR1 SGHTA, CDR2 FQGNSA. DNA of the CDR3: TGTGCCAGCAGCTCCGGACAGGGCGGTCAGCCCCAGCATTTT. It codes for CASSSGQGGQPQHF.

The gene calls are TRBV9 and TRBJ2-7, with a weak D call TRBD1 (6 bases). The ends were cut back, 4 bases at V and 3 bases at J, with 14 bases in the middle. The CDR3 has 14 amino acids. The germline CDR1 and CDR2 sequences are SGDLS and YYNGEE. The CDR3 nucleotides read TGTGCCAGCAGCCCGGACAGTATCGTCTACGAGCAGTACTTC. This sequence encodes CASSPDSIVYEQYF.

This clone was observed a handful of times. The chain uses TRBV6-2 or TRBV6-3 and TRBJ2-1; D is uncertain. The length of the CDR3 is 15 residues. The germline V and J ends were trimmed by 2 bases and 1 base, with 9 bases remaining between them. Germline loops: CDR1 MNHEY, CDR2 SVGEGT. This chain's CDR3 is CASSYPTPSYNEQFF. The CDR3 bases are TGTGCCAGCAGTTACCCTACTCCTTCCTACAATGAGCAGTTCTTC.

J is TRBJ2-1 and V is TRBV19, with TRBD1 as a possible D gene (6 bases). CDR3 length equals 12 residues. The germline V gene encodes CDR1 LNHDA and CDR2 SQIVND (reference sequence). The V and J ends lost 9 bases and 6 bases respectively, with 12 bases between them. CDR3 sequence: CASFSRGNEQFF. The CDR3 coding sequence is TGTGCCAGCTTCTCCAGGGGCAATGAGCAGTTCTTC.

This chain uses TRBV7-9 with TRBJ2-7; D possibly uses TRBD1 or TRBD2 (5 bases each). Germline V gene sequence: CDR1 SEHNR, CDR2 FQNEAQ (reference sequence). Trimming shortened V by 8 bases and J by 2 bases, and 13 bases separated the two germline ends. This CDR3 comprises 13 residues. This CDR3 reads CASGWDAAYEQYF. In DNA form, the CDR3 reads TGTGCCAGCGGTTGGGACGCAGCCTACGAGCAGTACTTC.

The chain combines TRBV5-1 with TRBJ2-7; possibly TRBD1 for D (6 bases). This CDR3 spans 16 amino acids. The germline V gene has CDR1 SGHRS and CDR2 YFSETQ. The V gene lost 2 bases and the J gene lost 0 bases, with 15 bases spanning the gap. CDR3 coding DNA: TGCGCCAGCAGCTTAGGCAGGGGCCCTCTCTCCTACGAGCAGTACTTC. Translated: CASSLGRGPLSYEQYF.

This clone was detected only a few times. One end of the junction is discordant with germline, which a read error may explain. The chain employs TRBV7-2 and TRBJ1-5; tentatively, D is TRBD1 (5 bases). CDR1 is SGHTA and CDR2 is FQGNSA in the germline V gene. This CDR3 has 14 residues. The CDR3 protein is CASSLGSRQGRMDF. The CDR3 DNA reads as TGTGCCAGCAGCTTAGGATCGCGGCAGGGAAGGATGGATTTT.

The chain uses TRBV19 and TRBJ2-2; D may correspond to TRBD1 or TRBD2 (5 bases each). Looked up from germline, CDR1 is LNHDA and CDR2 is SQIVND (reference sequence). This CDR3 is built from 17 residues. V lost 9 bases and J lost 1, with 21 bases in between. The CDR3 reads CASHPGPGRLNTGELFF. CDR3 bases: TGTGCCAGCCATCCGGGACCCGGCCGCCTGAACACCGGGGAGCTGTTTTTT.

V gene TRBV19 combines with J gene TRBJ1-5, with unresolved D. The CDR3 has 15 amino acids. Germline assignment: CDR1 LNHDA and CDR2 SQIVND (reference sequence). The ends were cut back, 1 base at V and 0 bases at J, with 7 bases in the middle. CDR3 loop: CASSIGWNSNQPQHF. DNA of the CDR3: TGTGCCAGTAGTATAGGCTGGAATAGCAATCAGCCCCAGCATTTT.

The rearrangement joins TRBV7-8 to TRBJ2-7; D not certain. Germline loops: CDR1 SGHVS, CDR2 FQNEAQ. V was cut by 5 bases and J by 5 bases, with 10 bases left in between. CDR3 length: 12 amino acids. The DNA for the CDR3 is TGTGCCAGCAGCCTGGGGTTGAACGAGCAGTACTTC. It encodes CASSLGLNEQYF.

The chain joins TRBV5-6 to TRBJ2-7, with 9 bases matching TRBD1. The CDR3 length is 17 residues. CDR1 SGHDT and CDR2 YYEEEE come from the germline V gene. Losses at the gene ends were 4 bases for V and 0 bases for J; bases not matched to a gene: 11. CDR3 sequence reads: CASSRWRGQGYSYEQYF. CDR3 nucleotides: TGTGCCAGCAGCCGATGGCGGGGACAGGGCTACTCCTACGAGCAGTACTTC.

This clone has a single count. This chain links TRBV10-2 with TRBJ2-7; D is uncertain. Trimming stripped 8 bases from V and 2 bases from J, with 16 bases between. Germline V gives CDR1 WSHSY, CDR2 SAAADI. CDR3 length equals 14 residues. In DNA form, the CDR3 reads TGCGCCAGCGCCTTTTTAGGCACCACCTACGAGCAGTACTTC. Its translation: CASAFLGTTYEQYF.

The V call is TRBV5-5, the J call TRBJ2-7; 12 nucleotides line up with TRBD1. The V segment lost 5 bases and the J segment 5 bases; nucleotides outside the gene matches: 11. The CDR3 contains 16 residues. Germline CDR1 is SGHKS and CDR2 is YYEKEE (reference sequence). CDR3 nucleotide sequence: TGTGCCAGCAGGTCCATCCCGGGACAGGGGGCCCACGAGCAGTACTTC. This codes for CASRSIPGQGAHEQYF.

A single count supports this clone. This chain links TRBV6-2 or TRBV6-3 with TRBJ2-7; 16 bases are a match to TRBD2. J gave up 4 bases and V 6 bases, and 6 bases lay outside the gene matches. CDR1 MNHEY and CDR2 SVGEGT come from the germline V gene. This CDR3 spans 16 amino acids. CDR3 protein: CASSGTSGRGSYEQYF. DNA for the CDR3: TGTGCCAGCAGCGGGACTAGCGGGAGGGGATCGTACGAGCAGTACTTC.

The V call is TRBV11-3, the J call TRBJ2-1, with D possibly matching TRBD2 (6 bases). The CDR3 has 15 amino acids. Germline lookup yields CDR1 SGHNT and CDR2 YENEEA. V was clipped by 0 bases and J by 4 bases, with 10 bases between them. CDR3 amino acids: CASSLDRGSYNEQFF. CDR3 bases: TGTGCCAGCAGCTTAGATCGGGGGTCATACAATGAGCAGTTCTTC. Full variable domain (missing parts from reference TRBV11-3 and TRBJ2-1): EAGVVQSPRYKIIEKKQPVAFWCNPISGHNTLYWYLQNLGQGPELLIRYENEEAVDDSQLPKDRFSAERLKGVDSTLKIQPAELGDSAVYLCASSLDRGSYNEQFFGPGTRLTVL.

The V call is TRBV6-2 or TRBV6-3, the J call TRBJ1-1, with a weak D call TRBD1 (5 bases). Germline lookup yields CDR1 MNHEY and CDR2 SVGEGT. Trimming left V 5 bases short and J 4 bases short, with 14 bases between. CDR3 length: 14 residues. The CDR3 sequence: CASSRGPEGTEAFF. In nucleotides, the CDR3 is TGTGCCAGCAGTCGGGGACCTGAGGGCACTGAAGCTTTCTTT.

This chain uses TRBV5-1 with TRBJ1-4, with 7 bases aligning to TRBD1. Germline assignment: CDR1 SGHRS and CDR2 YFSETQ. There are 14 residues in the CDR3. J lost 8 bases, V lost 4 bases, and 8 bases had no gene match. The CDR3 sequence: CASSVRQGDEKLFF. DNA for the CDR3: TGCGCCAGCAGCGTAAGACAGGGTGACGAAAAACTGTTTTTT.

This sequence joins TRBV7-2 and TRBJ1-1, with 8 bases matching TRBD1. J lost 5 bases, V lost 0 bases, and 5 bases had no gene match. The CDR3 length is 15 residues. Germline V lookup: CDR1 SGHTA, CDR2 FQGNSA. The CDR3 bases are TGTGCCAGCAGCTTAGCGGCAGGGGGCCGGACTGAAGCTTTCTTT. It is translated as CASSLAAGGRTEAFF.

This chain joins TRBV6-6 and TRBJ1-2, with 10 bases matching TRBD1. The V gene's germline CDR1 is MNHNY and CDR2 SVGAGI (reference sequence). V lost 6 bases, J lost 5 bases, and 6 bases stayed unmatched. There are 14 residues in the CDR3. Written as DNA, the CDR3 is TGTGCCAGCAGGATGACAGGGGGCGCTTATGGCTACACCTTC. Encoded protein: CASRMTGGAYGYTF.

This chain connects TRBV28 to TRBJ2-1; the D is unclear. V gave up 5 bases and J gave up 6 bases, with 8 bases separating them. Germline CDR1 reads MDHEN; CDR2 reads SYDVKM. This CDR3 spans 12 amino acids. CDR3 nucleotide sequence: TGTGCCAGCAGTCGACTCGTCAATGAGCAGTTCTTC. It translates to CASSRLVNEQFF.

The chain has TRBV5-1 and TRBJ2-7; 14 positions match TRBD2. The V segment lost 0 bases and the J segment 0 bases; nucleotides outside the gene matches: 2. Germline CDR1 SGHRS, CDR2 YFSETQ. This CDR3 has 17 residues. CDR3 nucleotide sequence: TGCGCCAGCAGCTTGGGACTAGCGGGAGGGTCCTCCTACGAGCAGTACTTC. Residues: CASSLGLAGGSSYEQYF. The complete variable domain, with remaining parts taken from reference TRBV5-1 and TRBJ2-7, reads KAGVTQTPRYLIKTRGQQVTLSCSPISGHRSVSWYQQTPGQGLQFLFEYFSETQRNKGNFPGRFSGRQFSNSRSEMNVSTLELGDSALYLCASSLGLAGGSSYEQYFGPGTRLTVT.

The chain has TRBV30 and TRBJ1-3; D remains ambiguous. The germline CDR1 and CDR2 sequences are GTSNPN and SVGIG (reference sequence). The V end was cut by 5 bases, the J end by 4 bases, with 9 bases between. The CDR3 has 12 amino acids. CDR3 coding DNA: TGTGCCTGGGACCTGGGGGGAAACACCATATATTTT. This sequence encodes CAWDLGGNTIYF.

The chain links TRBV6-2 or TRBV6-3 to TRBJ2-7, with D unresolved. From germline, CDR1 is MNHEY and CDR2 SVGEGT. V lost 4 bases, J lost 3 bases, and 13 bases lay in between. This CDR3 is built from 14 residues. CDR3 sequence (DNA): TGTGCCAGCAGTTTGGGCCATAGCTTCTACGAGCAGTACTTC. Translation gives CASSLGHSFYEQYF.

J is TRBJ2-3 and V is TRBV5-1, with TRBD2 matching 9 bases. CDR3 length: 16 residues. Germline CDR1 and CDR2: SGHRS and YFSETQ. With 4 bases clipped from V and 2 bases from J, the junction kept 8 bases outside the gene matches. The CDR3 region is CASSTGTSFITDTQYF. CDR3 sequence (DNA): TGCGCCAGCAGCACCGGGACTAGCTTTATCACAGATACGCAGTATTTT.

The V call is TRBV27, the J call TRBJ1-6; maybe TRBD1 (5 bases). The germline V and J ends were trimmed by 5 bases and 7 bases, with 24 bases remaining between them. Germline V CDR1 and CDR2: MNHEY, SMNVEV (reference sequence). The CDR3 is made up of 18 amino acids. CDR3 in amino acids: CASSKLGGSGLPNSPLHF. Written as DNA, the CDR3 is TGTGCCAGCAGTAAATTGGGGGGATCGGGGCTACCCAATTCACCCCTCCACTTT.

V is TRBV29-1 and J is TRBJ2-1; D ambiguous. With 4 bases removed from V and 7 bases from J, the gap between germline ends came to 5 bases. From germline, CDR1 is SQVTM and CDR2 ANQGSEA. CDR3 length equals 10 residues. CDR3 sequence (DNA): TGCAGCGTTGGGGGAAATGAGCAGTTCTTC. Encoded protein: CSVGGNEQFF.

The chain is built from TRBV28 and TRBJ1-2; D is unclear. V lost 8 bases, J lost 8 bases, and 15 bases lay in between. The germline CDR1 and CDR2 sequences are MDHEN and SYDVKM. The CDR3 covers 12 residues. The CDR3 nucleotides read TGTGCCAGCGGGAGGCCAGATGGAGGCTACACCTTC. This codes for CASGRPDGGYTF.